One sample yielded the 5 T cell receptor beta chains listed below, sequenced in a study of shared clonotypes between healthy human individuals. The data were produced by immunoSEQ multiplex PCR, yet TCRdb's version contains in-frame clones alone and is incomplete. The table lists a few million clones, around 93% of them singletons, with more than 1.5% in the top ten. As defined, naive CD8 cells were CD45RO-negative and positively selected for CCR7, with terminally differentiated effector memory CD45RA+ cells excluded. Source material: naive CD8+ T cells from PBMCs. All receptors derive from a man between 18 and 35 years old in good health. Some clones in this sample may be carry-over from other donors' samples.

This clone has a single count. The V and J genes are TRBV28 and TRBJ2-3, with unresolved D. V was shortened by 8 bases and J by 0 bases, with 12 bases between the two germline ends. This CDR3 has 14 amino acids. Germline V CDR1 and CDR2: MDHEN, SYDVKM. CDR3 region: CASHLAGSTDTQYF. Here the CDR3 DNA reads TGTGCCAGCCACTTGGCAGGAAGCACAGATACGCAGTATTTT.

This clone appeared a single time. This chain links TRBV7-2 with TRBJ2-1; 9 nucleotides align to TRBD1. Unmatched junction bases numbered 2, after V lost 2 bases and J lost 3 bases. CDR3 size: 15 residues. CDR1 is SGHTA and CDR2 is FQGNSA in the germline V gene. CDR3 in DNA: TGTGCCAGCAGCTTATGGGACAGGGTCTACAATGAGCAGTTCTTC. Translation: CASSLWDRVYNEQFF.

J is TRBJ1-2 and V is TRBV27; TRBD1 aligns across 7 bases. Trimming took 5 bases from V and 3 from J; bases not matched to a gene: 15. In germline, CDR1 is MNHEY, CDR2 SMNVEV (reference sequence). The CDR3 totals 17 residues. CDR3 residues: CASSRTPTGTPDYGYTF. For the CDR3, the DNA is TGTGCCAGCAGTCGTACACCGACAGGGACGCCGGACTATGGCTACACCTTC.

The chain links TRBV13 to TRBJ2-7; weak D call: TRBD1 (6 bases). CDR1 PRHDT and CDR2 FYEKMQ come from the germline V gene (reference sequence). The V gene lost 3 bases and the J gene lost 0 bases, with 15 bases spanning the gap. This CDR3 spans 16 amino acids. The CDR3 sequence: CASSFSTGPISYEQYF. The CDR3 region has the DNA TGTGCCAGCAGCTTCTCCACAGGGCCCATCTCCTACGAGCAGTACTTC.

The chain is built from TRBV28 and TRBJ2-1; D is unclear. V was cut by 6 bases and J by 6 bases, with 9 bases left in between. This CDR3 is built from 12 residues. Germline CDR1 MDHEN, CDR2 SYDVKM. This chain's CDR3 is CASSPQANEQFF. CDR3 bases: TGTGCCAGCAGCCCCCAGGCCAATGAGCAGTTCTTC.